This T cell receptor (beta chain) was captured by sequencing in a study of cytomegalovirus exposure and HLA in healthy donors. Across the whole study: The Caucasian-associated ancestry cluster held roughly 78% of roughly 370 genotyped donors. Study-wide findings and caveats: Overall, around 160 TCR beta chains were annotated as cytomegalovirus-associated. CMV antigen specificity was confirmed in vitro for three CMV-associated chains.

This CDR3 region has 15 residues. Germline V gene lookup returns CDR1 MNHNS and CDR2 SASEGT. The V end lost 5 bases, the J end lost 1 base, and 14 bases lay between the germline ends. A few counts support this clone. As yet, its antigen is unknown. This PCR relied on a set of 60 Vbeta primers and 13 Jbeta primers. Using immunoSEQ multiplex PCR, the repertoire was profiled, and TCRdb retains in-frame clones only, with some absent. This sample has approximately 67,000 clones, with 65% to 70% found just once. This chain joins TRBV6-1 and TRBJ1-1; D is possibly TRBD1 (6 bases). Sequenced: PBMCs. This clonotype was sampled from a woman aged 25-40 years in good health and CMV-seronegative. The CDR3 spells CASSPLGQKNTEAFF. CDR3 DNA: TGTGCCAGCAGTCCCCTCGGACAGAAGAACACTGAAGCTTTCTTT.